What follows describes a single T cell receptor beta chain. The antigen it binds to is not known. Base-call qualities are not available, and no considerably larger clone is one nucleotide away. Other nucleotide sequences in the sample specify the same CDR3. The record originates from a study of graft-versus-host responses after intestinal transplantation (dated by TCRdb to about 2021). Concerning the study at large: The transplants that recipients received were multivisceral, liver-intestinal, or isolated intestinal. All recipients received anti-thymocyte globulin induction followed by maintenance tacrolimus and steroids for two to four years. After intestinal transplantation, graft-versus-host and host-versus-graft alloreactive T cell clones in the graft, circulation and bone marrow were tracked using bulk TCR-beta CDR3 sequencing. Alloreactive clones were identified by sequencing pre-transplant mixed lymphocyte reaction products and comparing them with unstimulated pre-transplant donor and recipient T cells. A cohort of roughly 25 intestinal transplant recipients, including one retransplant, was enrolled, and a few patients lacking pretransplant specimens were excluded. Donor T cell macrochimerism was defined as a peak of at least 4% donor T cells among recipient peripheral blood mononuclear cells. Rather than going through the commercial service, samples from three later patients were sequenced in-house on an Illumina MiSeq and processed with MiXCR.

The paper's findings and limits, for the study overall: Early after transplant, declines in HvG clones were associated with peak levels of circulating GvH clones. In the allografts of patients with donor T cell macrochimerism, GvH to HvG T cell clonal ratios were high. GvH clones were found in recipient bone marrow, and some of the GvH clones appeared earlier in ileal mucosa or blood, which is consistent with an intestinal mucosal origin. The relatively low number and heterogeneity of intestinal transplant patients limited the conclusions.

In light of the paper, this sample's time point label describes: cells obtained before transplantation from donor or recipient. CD3+CD4+ and CD3+CD8+ populations were FACS-sorted from unstimulated pre-transplant donor and recipient cells taken from spleen or lymph nodes. The library came from the immunoSEQ multiplex PCR assay. For most patients, genomic DNA was isolated with the Qiagen DNeasy Blood and Tissue Kit and shipped frozen to Adaptive Biotechnologies for TCR sequencing. Adaptive Biotechnologies carried out high-throughput TCR-beta CDR3 sequencing of genomic DNA for most patients. The authors' pipeline ran thus. Adaptive's ImmunoSEQ software supplied the TCR sequencing data for approximately 18 patients, while MiXCR and VDJtools were used to process a few other patients. CD4 versus CD8 sorting errors were corrected by removing sequences found in both subsets at a frequency ratio below 5:1. CDR3 nucleotide sequences shared by donor and recipient were removed because the origin of these sequences could not be assigned. Alloreactive clones required at least 2-fold expansion over unstimulated cells and minimum CFSE-low frequency of 0.002% (template counts) or 0.001% (read counts). A clone was considered mappable if detected in the sequenced pre-transplant spleen, lymph node, or MLR CFSE-low populations of the donor or recipient. The cumulative frequency of alloreactive clones was calculated as a percentage of all sequences, weighted by copy number. Here the immuneACCESS table is served through TCRdb, limited to in-frame sequences with V and J called. Missing clones are a known gap in these copies; in checked studies unresolved V genes cover under half, and the rest lacks a known reason. The V and J calls and clone size were taken over from that table, and D and trimming were inferred from the DNA. This sample lists about 100,000 clones; 91% were detected once. The ten top clones hold about 0.18% of the sample.

CDR1 and CDR2, looked up from the germline V gene (reference sequence), are GTSNPN and SVGIG. The CDR3 covers 15 residues, taking in both the cysteine and the phenylalanine. Here the CDR3 DNA is all that survives: 45 bases in frame from base 1. Relative to germline, V is missing 8 bases and J is missing 3 bases, with 13 bases of the junction outside any gene match. Source: unstimulated CD4+ T cells sorted from spleen or lymph node cells, taken before transplant. The sequence is built from TRBV30 and TRBJ2-3, with 8 bases aligning to TRBD2. The TCR originated in a human donor who was the organ donor for an intestinal transplant. The nucleotides read TGTGCCGGAGGTTTTAGCGGGGTTGGTACAGATACGCAGTATTTT. Its translation reads: CAGGFSGVGTDTQYF.